The clone carrying this T cell receptor (beta chain) was detected many times. Antigen unknown. The observed sequence ends 3 residues before the CDR3 terminus, with the missing tail filled in from the germline J gene. This specimen comes from a study of T cell clonality in common variable immunodeficiency. Profiling relied on immunoSEQ multiplex PCR, and the TCRdb table lists in-frame clones only, not all of them. The repertoire has some 80,000 clones, none seen only once; the ten largest take 0.8%. V trimming: 1 base; J trimming: 10 bases; junction bases outside the gene matches: 7. This CDR3 is 15 amino acids long. Looked up from germline, CDR1 is LNHNV and CDR2 is YYDKDF (reference sequence). Whole-study results and caveats: Fewer deletions and N-nucleotide insertions were reportedly seen in common variable immunodeficiency TCR beta sequences.

Sequenced: peripheral blood mononuclear cells. The chain carries TRBV15 and TRBJ1-4, with TRBD1 matching 9 bases. The TCR was taken from a person aged 18 to 75 in good health. Incomplete CDR3 DNA: TGTGCCACCAGCAGAGTAGGGACAGGGTATGGAAAA. It yields the protein CATSRVGTGYGK. In full, the CDR3 is CATSRVGTGYGKLFF.